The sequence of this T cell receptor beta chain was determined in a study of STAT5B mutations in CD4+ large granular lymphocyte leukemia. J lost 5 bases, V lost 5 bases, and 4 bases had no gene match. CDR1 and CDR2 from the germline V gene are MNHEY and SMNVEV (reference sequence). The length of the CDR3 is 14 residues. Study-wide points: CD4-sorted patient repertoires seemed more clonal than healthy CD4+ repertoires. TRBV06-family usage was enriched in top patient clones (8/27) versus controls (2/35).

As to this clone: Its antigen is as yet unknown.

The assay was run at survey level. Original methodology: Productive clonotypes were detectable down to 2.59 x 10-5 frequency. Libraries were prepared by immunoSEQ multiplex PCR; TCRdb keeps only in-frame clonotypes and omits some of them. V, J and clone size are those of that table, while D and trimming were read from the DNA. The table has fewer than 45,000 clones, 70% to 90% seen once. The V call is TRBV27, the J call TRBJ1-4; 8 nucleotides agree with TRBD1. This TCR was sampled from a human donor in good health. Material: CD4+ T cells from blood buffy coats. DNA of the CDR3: TGTGCCAGCAGTAGCAGACAGGGGAATGAAAAACTGTTTTTT. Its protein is CASSSRQGNEKLFF.